This T cell receptor (beta chain) stems from a study of blood T cell repertoires in COVID-19. In the study overall: Recovered participants had two consecutive negative NP/OP PCR tests, healthcare professional clearance, or symptom resolution. PBMCs, B-cell-depleted T cells, or T cells provided the cDNA or gDNA that made up the material.

Everyone who took part was roughly 18 to 89 years old, and they came from 24 US areas. Cohorts were based on clinical histories the participants reported. The repertoire was sequenced with immunoSEQ multiplex PCR; TCRdb's copy has only in-frame clones and lacks some. The data show about 210,000 clones, around 86% seen once. This receptor was taken from a man aged 30 to 45 in a cohort exposed to, infected with or recovered from COVID-19 (not recorded which). The sequencing input was PBMCs or T cells enriched from blood (not recorded which).

The CDR3 loop is CASSLEGAQSYGYTF. The DNA of the CDR3 is TGTGCCAGCAGCTTGGAAGGGGCGCAGTCCTATGGCTACACCTTC. The chain links TRBV5-4 to TRBJ1-2; possibly TRBD1 for D (5 bases). This CDR3 region has 15 residues. Germline CDR1 is SGHNT and CDR2 is YYREEE (reference sequence). V shed 0 bases and J shed 4 bases, with 13 bases lying between them.